This is a list of T cell receptor beta chains from one sample in a study of early T cells in non-severe SARS-CoV-2 infection. One entry per CDR3 protein, called by TCRdb with MiXCR from the 5' RACE reads. The profile shows fewer than 25,000 distinct CDR3 sequences, 4.8% of them singletons. Sequenced input: whole blood. The receptor set was obtained from an adult who was a healthcare worker with PCR-confirmed SARS-CoV-2 infection or an uninfected control (not recorded which). CDR3s include the opening cysteine and the closing phenylalanine or tryptophan. The D gene is left open where the match is weak. Expanded clones get a size class; other rows say once, few or many, or leave the size out.

CDR3 protein: CASSLLGSSAEQYF
CDR3 DNA: TGTGCCAGCAGCCTACTCGGGAGTTCGGCCGAGCAGTACTTC
J gene: TRBJ2-7
clone size: large
V gene: TRBV6-5
D gene: .

CDR3 protein: CASSLELRNYGYTF
CDR3 DNA: TGTGCCAGCAGCTTGGAACTGAGGAACTATGGCTACACCTTC
J gene: TRBJ1-2
clone size: few
V gene: TRBV5-4
D gene: .

CDR3 protein: CASSRQGANYGYTF
CDR3 DNA: TGTGCCAGCAGTAGACAGGGGGCTAACTATGGCTACACCTTC
J gene: TRBJ1-2
clone size: many
V gene: TRBV2
D gene: TRBD1

CDR3 protein: CASSLSGGMIGKLFF
CDR3 DNA: TGTGCCAGCAGTTTAAGCGGAGGAATGATTGGAAAACTGTTTTTT
J gene: TRBJ1-4
clone size: .
V gene: TRBV12-3/TRBV12-4
D gene: .

CDR3 protein: CASSLTGGNNSPLHF
CDR3 DNA: TGTGCCAGCAGCTTAACAGGGGGGAATAATTCACCCCTCCACTTT
J gene: TRBJ1-6
clone size: few
V gene: TRBV11-2
D gene: TRBD1

CDR3 protein: CASSPEARGDTQYF
CDR3 DNA: TGTGCCAGCAGCCCTGAGGCTAGGGGAGATACGCAGTATTTT
J gene: TRBJ2-3
clone size: medium-sized
V gene: TRBV7-9
D gene: .

CDR3 protein: CASSPRRGSTEAFF
CDR3 DNA: TGTGCCAGCTCCCCCCGGCGAGGGAGCACTGAAGCTTTCTTT
J gene: TRBJ1-1
clone size: .
V gene: TRBV18
D gene: .

CDR3 protein: CASSYRHLPAVTADTQYF
CDR3 DNA: TGTGCCAGCAGTTACCGCCATCTGCCAGCAGTTACAGCAGATACGCAGTATTTT
J gene: TRBJ2-3
clone size: many
V gene: TRBV6-6
D gene: .

CDR3 protein: CSALGDGVETQYF
CDR3 DNA: TGCAGTGCTTTGGGGGACGGAGTAGAGACCCAGTACTTC
J gene: TRBJ2-5
clone size: .
V gene: TRBV20-1
D gene: .

CDR3 protein: CASSPGQGMNTEAFF
CDR3 DNA: TGTGCCAGCAGCCCCGGACAGGGAATGAACACTGAAGCTTTCTTT
J gene: TRBJ1-1
clone size: many
V gene: TRBV11-2
D gene: TRBD1

CDR3 protein: CASRGQGDEQYF
CDR3 DNA: TGTGCCAGCAGAGGACAGGGGGACGAGCAGTACTTC
J gene: TRBJ2-7
clone size: .
V gene: TRBV6-2/TRBV6-3
D gene: TRBD1

CDR3 protein: CASSLGGALSIGELFF
CDR3 DNA: TGTGCCAGCAGCTTGGGCGGGGCGCTGTCGATCGGGGAGCTGTTTTTT
J gene: TRBJ2-2
clone size: many
V gene: TRBV11-2
D gene: .

CDR3 protein: CSARSTSGGHTDTQYF
CDR3 DNA: TGCAGTGCTAGGTCCACTAGCGGGGGTCACACAGATACGCAGTATTTT
J gene: TRBJ2-3
clone size: many
V gene: TRBV20-1
D gene: TRBD2

CDR3 protein: CSASPQLYEQYF
CDR3 DNA: TGCAGTGCTAGCCCCCAGCTGTACGAGCAGTACTTC
J gene: TRBJ2-7
clone size: many
V gene: TRBV20-1
D gene: .

CDR3 protein: CASRPSGGAGNEQFF
CDR3 DNA: TGTGCCAGCAGGCCTAGCGGGGGGGCAGGGAATGAGCAGTTCTTC
J gene: TRBJ2-1
clone size: few
V gene: TRBV11-2
D gene: TRBD2

CDR3 protein: CASNVQGGDQPQHF
CDR3 DNA: TGTGCCAGCAATGTACAGGGCGGCGATCAGCCCCAGCATTTT
J gene: TRBJ1-5
clone size: many
V gene: TRBV2
D gene: .

CDR3 protein: CASRARGQGSGYTF
CDR3 DNA: TGTGCCAGCAGGGCTAGAGGTCAGGGAAGTGGCTACACCTTC
J gene: TRBJ1-2
clone size: .
V gene: TRBV7-8
D gene: .

CDR3 protein: CASSFPSQRGADEQFF
CDR3 DNA: TGTGCCAGCAGTTTCCCCTCTCAGAGGGGAGCGGATGAGCAGTTCTTC
J gene: TRBJ2-1
clone size: many
V gene: TRBV28
D gene: .

CDR3 protein: CASSLERGYEQYF
CDR3 DNA: TGTGCCAGCAGCTTAGAGAGGGGGTACGAGCAGTACTTC
J gene: TRBJ2-7
clone size: .
V gene: TRBV13
D gene: .

CDR3 protein: CSVKSGTIIDEQYF
CDR3 DNA: TGCAGCGTAAAATCCGGGACAATTATTGACGAGCAGTACTTC
J gene: TRBJ2-7
clone size: many
V gene: TRBV29-1
D gene: .

CDR3 protein: CSVARDRQTQYF
CDR3 DNA: TGCAGCGTTGCTCGGGACCGGCAGACCCAGTACTTC
J gene: TRBJ2-5
clone size: many
V gene: TRBV29-1
D gene: .

CDR3 protein: CASIQNAASPLHF
CDR3 DNA: TGTGCCAGTATCCAAAACGCGGCTTCACCCCTCCACTTT
J gene: TRBJ1-6
clone size: few
V gene: TRBV19
D gene: .

CDR3 protein: CASSRGLAGAATYNEQFF
CDR3 DNA: TGTGCCAGCAGCAGGGGACTAGCGGGGGCCGCGACCTACAATGAGCAGTTCTTC
J gene: TRBJ2-1
clone size: many
V gene: TRBV7-6
D gene: TRBD2

CDR3 protein: CASSFLGGPYNEQFF
CDR3 DNA: TGTGCCAGTAGTTTCTTGGGAGGGCCATACAATGAGCAGTTCTTC
J gene: TRBJ2-1
clone size: medium-sized
V gene: TRBV19
D gene: TRBD2

CDR3 protein: CASSLGSNNSPLHF
CDR3 DNA: TGTGCCAGCAGCTTAGGTAGCAATAATTCACCCCTCCACTTT
J gene: TRBJ1-6
clone size: many
V gene: TRBV7-2
D gene: .